This entry lists 31 T cell receptor beta chains sequenced from one sample in a study of blood T cell repertoires in COVID-19. TCRdb's table, derived via immunoSEQ multiplex PCR, lists solely in-frame clones and lacks some. The table has hundreds of thousands of clones, roughly nine tenths seen once; the top ten hold 1%. Material for sequencing was PBMCs or T cells enriched from blood (not recorded which). The receptors here all came from a man younger than 35 who had recovered from COVID-19.

The rearrangement uses TRBV27 and TRBJ1-5; no clear D. Trimming removed 8 bases at V and 4 bases at J, with 9 bases between. Germline V CDR1 and CDR2: MNHEY, SMNVEV (reference sequence). The CDR3 length is 12 residues. The CDR3 region is CASAAHNQPQHF. The CDR3 coding sequence is TGTGCCAGCGCGGCCCATAATCAGCCCCAGCATTTT.

V and J are TRBV9 and TRBJ2-1, with TRBD2 matching 9 bases. The V segment lost 0 bases and the J segment 7 bases; nucleotides outside the gene matches: 5. This CDR3 comprises 15 residues. CDR1 is SGDLS, CDR2 YYNGEE, per germline. CDR3 DNA sequence: TGTGCCAGCAGCGTAGGCGGGGGGGCCGGGAATGAGCAGTTCTTC. It yields the protein CASSVGGGAGNEQFF.

DNA for the CDR3: TGTGCCAGCAGCCCGGGGGGCTCTTATGGAAACACCATATATTTT. Translated, it gives CASSPGGSYGNTIYF. The V and J genes are TRBV3-1 (or the pseudogene TRBV3-2) and TRBJ1-3; perhaps TRBD1 as D (6 bases). V was cut by 4 bases and J by 3 bases, with 13 bases left in between. The CDR3 consists of 15 residues. CDR1 and CDR2 (germline): LGHDT, YNNKEL (reference sequence).

The chain carries TRBV7-9 and TRBJ2-3; 10 nucleotides agree with TRBD2. Germline V gives CDR1 SEHNR, CDR2 FQNEAQ (reference sequence). With V trimmed by 1 base and J by 2 bases, 6 bases remained unmatched. This CDR3 has 17 amino acids. CDR3 DNA: TGTGCCAGCAGCTTAGGTGTTAGCGGGGGGAACACAGATACGCAGTATTTT. Its protein product is CASSLGVSGGNTDTQYF.

The chain combines TRBV11-2 with TRBJ1-2; 7 nucleotides line up with TRBD1. The germline gives CDR1 SGHAT, CDR2 FQNNGV. The junction had 4 bases not matched to a gene; V was cut back by 5 bases and J by 4 bases. The CDR3 is made up of 13 amino acids. The CDR3 is CASSPRQGYGYTF. The CDR3 DNA is TGTGCCAGCAGCCCCCGACAGGGCTATGGCTACACCTTC.

This rearrangement joins TRBV12-5 to TRBJ1-5, with 9 bases matching TRBD1. This CDR3 has 16 amino acids. V was clipped by 2 bases and J by 4 bases; unmatched bases: 6. CDR1 is LGHNT, CDR2 FRNRAP, per germline. The CDR3 spells CASGLTGQGFNQPQHF. CDR3 in DNA: TGTGCTAGTGGTTTGACGGGACAGGGTTTTAATCAGCCCCAGCATTTT.

This clone was picked up one time. V gene TRBV2 combines with J gene TRBJ1-6; 7 bases agree with TRBD1. Unmatched junction bases numbered 8, after V lost 6 bases and J lost 6 bases. From germline, CDR1 is SNHLY and CDR2 FYNNEI. CDR3 size: 15 residues. CDR3 in amino acids: CASRSAGQVNSPLHF. The CDR3, as DNA: TGTGCCAGCAGGAGTGCTGGACAGGTTAATTCACCCCTCCACTTT.

V and J are TRBV6-5 and TRBJ1-5; 8 bases match TRBD1. The CDR3 extends over 14 amino acids. Unmatched junction bases numbered 9, after V lost 7 bases and J lost 7 bases. Germline V gene sequence: CDR1 MNHEY, CDR2 SVGAGI. The CDR3 bases are TGTGCCAGCACTCGCCAGGGGGCTTGGCAGCCCCAGCATTTT. The encoded protein is CASTRQGAWQPQHF.

The chain is built from TRBV7-8 and TRBJ1-5; 8 bases line up with TRBD1. The V and J ends lost 4 bases and 6 bases, in that order; junction bases with no gene match: 2. The length of the CDR3 is 13 residues. CDR1 is SGHVS and CDR2 is FQNEAQ in the germline V gene. The CDR3 is CASSSQGGQPQHF. The CDR3 nucleotides are TGTGCCAGCAGCTCACAGGGGGGTCAGCCCCAGCATTTT. Looking up the rest from reference TRBV7-8 and TRBJ1-5 gives the full variable domain: GAGVSQSPRYKVAKRGQDVALRCDPISGHVSLFWYQQALGQGPEFLTYFQNEAQLDKSGLPSDRFFAERPEGSVSTLKIQRTQQEDSAVYLCASSSQGGQPQHFGDGTRLSIL.

The V gene is TRBV7-8, the J gene TRBJ2-7; 11 bases agree with TRBD2. The CDR3 is 16 residues long. The V and J ends lost 5 bases and 5 bases, in that order; junction bases with no gene match: 11. Germline CDR1 is SGHVS and CDR2 is FQNEAQ. CDR3 loop: CASSPTTSGSIHEQYF. DNA of the CDR3: TGTGCCAGCAGCCCCACCACTAGCGGGAGTATCCACGAGCAGTACTTC.

The V gene is TRBV7-7, the J gene TRBJ2-1; TRBD2 might be the D (5 bases). Germline CDR1 SSHAT, CDR2 FNYEAQ (reference sequence). This CDR3 has 14 amino acids. With 1 base removed from V and 7 bases from J, the gap between germline ends came to 11 bases. The CDR3 region has the DNA TGTGCCAGCAGCTTAGGGGGAACGGGGAATGAGCAGTTCTTC. Its protein is CASSLGGTGNEQFF.

The CDR3 nucleotides read TGTGCCAGCTCACCACCCTCACAGGAATACGAGCAGTACTTC. Protein: CASSPPSQEYEQYF. This chain links TRBV18 with TRBJ2-7; tentative D call: TRBD1 (5 bases). The CDR3 is 14 residues long. The germline V and J ends were trimmed by 0 bases and 4 bases, with 10 bases remaining between them. CDR1 KGHSH and CDR2 LQKENI come from the germline V gene. Looking up the rest from reference TRBV18 and TRBJ2-7 gives the full variable domain: NAGVMQNPRHLVRRRGQEARLRCSPMKGHSHVYWYRQLPEEGLKFMVYLQKENIIDESGMPKERFSAEFPKEGPSILRIQQVVRGDSAAYFCASSPPSQEYEQYFGPGTRLTVT.

This chain connects TRBV20-1 to TRBJ2-1, with 7 positions matching TRBD1. The CDR3 has 13 residues. With V trimmed by 3 bases and J by 6 bases, 5 bases remained unmatched. CDR1 and CDR2 (germline): DFQATT, SNEGSKA (reference sequence). CDR3 amino acids: CSASGAGGNEQFF. The CDR3 DNA follows: TGCAGTGCTAGTGGTGCAGGGGGCAATGAGCAGTTCTTC.

This clone was recorded only once. This chain uses TRBV7-9 with TRBJ1-1; no reliable D call. V dropped 1 base and J dropped 11 bases, with 11 bases sitting between them. The CDR3 loop spans 12 amino acids. The germline V gene encodes CDR1 SEHNR and CDR2 FQNEAQ (reference sequence). CDR3 DNA: TGTGCCAGCAGCTTAGTTGAGGGTTTGGCTTTCTTT. It yields the protein CASSLVEGLAFF.

This rearrangement joins TRBV18 to TRBJ1-4; D remains unclear. Per the germline V gene, CDR1 is KGHSH and CDR2 is LQKENI. The CDR3 extends over 17 amino acids. V was clipped by 6 bases and J by 2 bases, with 19 bases between them. The CDR3 here is CASSTMEAQGTNEKLFF. CDR3 DNA sequence: TGTGCCAGCTCCACCATGGAGGCCCAAGGGACTAATGAAAAACTGTTTTTT.

V is TRBV4-1 and J is TRBJ1-1, with 7 bases lining up with TRBD1. The CDR3 contains 14 residues. The V and J ends lost 4 bases and 5 bases, in that order; junction bases with no gene match: 7. The germline V gene has CDR1 MGHRA and CDR2 YSYEKL. CDR3 sequence reads: CASSRGGQTTEAFF. CDR3 DNA: TGCGCCAGCAGCCGAGGGGGACAGACTACTGAAGCTTTCTTT.

There are a few counts of this clone. The chain employs TRBV3-1 (or the pseudogene TRBV3-2) and TRBJ1-6, with 9 bases lining up with TRBD1. J gave up 7 bases and V 3 bases, and 1 base lay outside the gene matches. Germline CDR1 reads LGHDT; CDR2 reads YNNKEL (reference sequence). The CDR3 has 14 residues. Written as DNA, the CDR3 is TGTGCCAGCAGCCACGGGACAGGGAATTCACCCCTCCACTTT. Translation: CASSHGTGNSPLHF.

V gene TRBV5-5 combines with J gene TRBJ1-5; TRBD1 matches at 8 bases. This CDR3 contains 17 residues. Germline CDR1 SGHKS, CDR2 YYEKEE (reference sequence). The trim removed 4 bases at V and 5 bases at J, leaving 14 bases unmatched. The CDR3, as DNA: TGTGCCAGCAGCGCAAGGACTACCGGGACAGGTTATCAGCCCCAGCATTTT. This encodes CASSARTTGTGYQPQHF.

The chain recombines TRBV2 with TRBJ1-2, with 9 bases identical to TRBD1. The V segment lost 5 bases and the J segment 8 bases; nucleotides outside the gene matches: 18. The germline V gene has CDR1 SNHLY and CDR2 FYNNEI. CDR3 size: 17 residues. The CDR3 DNA is TGTGCCAGCAGTTCCTCTCCCACGGCCGGGGGACAGGGAGGCTACACCTTC. As protein: CASSSSPTAGGQGGYTF.

This clone was seen a handful of times. The CDR3 coding sequence is TGTGCCAGCAGTTACTCGAAAGGACAGGGGGGCACTGAAGCTTTCTTT. This codes for CASSYSKGQGGTEAFF. This sequence joins TRBV6-5 and TRBJ1-1; TRBD1 aligns across 10 bases. V lost 0 bases, J lost 4 bases, and 5 bases stayed unmatched. Germline assignment: CDR1 MNHEY and CDR2 SVGAGI. The CDR3 contains 16 residues.

The chain uses TRBV7-8 and TRBJ2-1, with D possibly TRBD2 on 6 matching bases. Between the trimmed V and J ends, which lost 5 bases and 9 bases, there was a span of 11 bases. The CDR3 runs to 12 residues. Germline loops: CDR1 SGHVS, CDR2 FQNEAQ. Written as DNA, the CDR3 is TGTGCCAGCAGCCCGCAGGGAGGTGAGCAGTTCTTC. Translation: CASSPQGGEQFF.

This clone appeared a single time. Other nucleotide sequences in the sample specify the same CDR3. The chain links TRBV5-4 to TRBJ2-7, with D possibly being TRBD1 (9 bases). CDR1 is SGHNT, CDR2 YYREEE, per germline (reference sequence). V shed 4 bases and J shed 4 bases, with 21 bases lying between them. This CDR3 comprises 16 residues. The CDR3 DNA reads TGTGCCAGCAGCCCGGGGGGGACAGGGTTAACATACGAGCAGTACTTC. Translated: CASSPGGTGLTYEQYF.

This chain links TRBV29-1 with TRBJ1-2; no firm D call. Per the germline V gene, CDR1 is SQVTM and CDR2 is ANQGSEA. The CDR3 totals 14 residues. V was cut by 2 bases and J by 7 bases, with 17 bases left in between. The CDR3 DNA sequence: TGCAGCGTTGAATTCGGACTGGCGGCATCTGGCTACACCTTC. The encoded protein is CSVEFGLAASGYTF.

In this sample, this clone turned up once. The chain carries TRBV18 and TRBJ1-5; D ambiguous. The CDR3 contains 16 residues. Trimming stripped 3 bases from V and 2 bases from J, with 14 bases between. The V gene's germline CDR1 is KGHSH and CDR2 LQKENI. CDR3 in DNA: TGTGCCAGCTCACCTCTACGGGGAATGGGCAATCAGCCCCAGCATTTT. Its protein is CASSPLRGMGNQPQHF. The full variable domain, in which reference TRBV18 and TRBJ1-5 provide the parts outside the CDR3, is NAGVMQNPRHLVRRRGQEARLRCSPMKGHSHVYWYRQLPEEGLKFMVYLQKENIIDESGMPKERFSAEFPKEGPSILRIQQVVRGDSAAYFCASSPLRGMGNQPQHFGDGTRLSIL.

The CDR3 spells CASSPPGGNYGYTF. The CDR3 DNA is TGTGCCAGCTCACCACCTGGAGGGAACTATGGCTACACCTTC. The chain employs TRBV18 and TRBJ1-2; no reliable D call. This CDR3 is 14 amino acids long. The germline V gene encodes CDR1 KGHSH and CDR2 LQKENI. V lost 0 bases, J lost 2 bases, and 7 bases lay in between.

The chain joins TRBV5-4 to TRBJ2-2; 8 nucleotides agree with TRBD1. Germline values: CDR1 SGHNT, CDR2 YYREEE (reference sequence). The CDR3 contains 18 residues. Trimming removed 0 bases from V and 0 bases from J; junction bases left unmatched: 7. In DNA form, the CDR3 reads TGTGCCAGCAGCTTGGGTCGGACAGGGAATACGAACACCGGGGAGCTGTTTTTT. Its protein is CASSLGRTGNTNTGELFF. Full variable domain (outside the CDR3, taken from reference TRBV5-4 and TRBJ2-2): ETGVTQSPTHLIKTRGQQVTLRCSSQSGHNTVSWYQQALGQGPQFIFQYYREEENGRGNFPPRFSGLQFPNYSSELNVNALELDDSALYLCASSLGRTGNTNTGELFFGEGSRLTVL.

This clone has just one count. The chain employs TRBV7-2 and TRBJ2-3, with D tentatively TRBD1 (6 bases). The CDR3 spans 17 residues. Germline CDR1 reads SGHTA; CDR2 reads FQGNSA. V lost 2 bases, J lost 2 bases, and 17 bases lay in between. In DNA, the CDR3 is TGTGCCAGCAGCTTAATTCCCGGGCAGGGACACACAGATACGCAGTATTTT. Amino acids: CASSLIPGQGHTDTQYF.

The CDR3 DNA sequence: TGTGCCAGCAGGCAGACAGAGCCTTCCTACGAGCAGTACTTC. It specifies CASRQTEPSYEQYF. The chain recombines TRBV21-1 with TRBJ2-7; the tabulated D call, TRBD1, remains unverified against the DNA. TRBV21-1 is described as a pseudogene. This CDR3 region has 14 residues.

This clone was picked up one time. V and J are TRBV7-2 and TRBJ2-7; a possible D gene is TRBD2 (5 bases). V lost 5 bases to trimming and J lost 0 bases, with 11 bases between them. This CDR3 comprises 14 residues. Looked up from germline, CDR1 is SGHTA and CDR2 is FQGNSA. The CDR3 loop is CASSPDWSSYEQYF. The CDR3 nucleotides are TGTGCCAGCAGCCCGGACTGGAGCTCCTACGAGCAGTACTTC.

The chain is built from TRBV29-1 and TRBJ2-1; no firm D call. Per the germline V gene, CDR1 is SQVTM and CDR2 is ANQGSEA. The length of the CDR3 is 11 residues. V lost 6 bases to trimming and J lost 3 bases, with 6 bases between them. DNA of the CDR3: TGCAGCGTACAAGACTACAATGAGCAGTTCTTC. Protein sequence: CSVQDYNEQFF.

The chain employs TRBV10-2 and TRBJ2-7; 12 bases align to TRBD2. Germline lookup yields CDR1 WSHSY and CDR2 SAAADI. The CDR3 is 18 amino acids. V shed 11 bases and J 6 bases; nucleotides not matched to a gene: 23. CDR3 region: CAGARGLAGSPGEGEQYF. The DNA of the CDR3 is TGCGCCGGTGCACGCGGACTAGCGGGGTCCCCCGGAGAAGGCGAGCAGTACTTC.